Sequencing of this T cell receptor beta chain was carried out in a study of T cell repertoires in ileal Crohn's disease. Study background: Biopsies of the neoterminal ileum at postoperative colonoscopy form M6 samples. Overall study results and limits: The median delay to postoperative endoscopy was 6.9 months.

This clone was seen a few times. Its antigen is unidentified. With 6 bases removed from V and 5 bases from J, the gap between germline ends came to 22 bases. CDR1 is LNHDA and CDR2 is SQIVND in the germline V gene (reference sequence). There are 16 residues in the CDR3. Indicated time point: neoterminal ileum biopsy at postoperative endoscopy, about 6 months after surgery. The table came from immunoSEQ multiplex PCR; TCRdb's copy has only in-frame clones and leaves some out. The table has about 9,400 clones, roughly 78% seen once. This TCR derives from an adult with Crohn's disease. The chain links TRBV19 to TRBJ1-2; D possibly corresponds to TRBD1 (5 bases). The sequenced material came from ileal tissue. As DNA, the CDR3 is TGTGCCAGTAGGCCAAGCCATTCGGGGGTGGAGTATGGCTACACCTTC. Translation: CASRPSHSGVEYGYTF.